This passage covers 4 T cell receptor beta chains from one sample sequenced in a study of T cell changes during pregnancy in multiple sclerosis. Here immunoSEQ multiplex PCR was the method, and the copy in TCRdb shows in-frame clones only, minus some. The sample records tens of thousands of clones, approximately 90% being singletons. Sample: CD4+ T cells from peripheral blood mononuclear cells, taken in the second trimester of pregnancy. These receptors were collected from a female donor with multiple sclerosis, enrolled in a pregnancy study.

V gene TRBV19 combines with J gene TRBJ1-2, with a tentative D call TRBD1 (5 bases). V lost 3 bases, J lost 4 bases, and 6 bases lay in between. The germline gives CDR1 LNHDA, CDR2 SQIVND (reference sequence). The CDR3 consists of 12 residues. CDR3 sequence: CASSIQGYGYTF. The CDR3 bases are TGTGCCAGTAGTATCCAGGGCTATGGCTACACCTTC.

This clone was picked up one time. The DNA of the CDR3 is TGTGCCAGCAGCGGCGGGACTAGTCGAAGAGTCCTCCACGAGCAGTACTTC. It translates to CASSGGTSRRVLHEQYF. The V gene is TRBV5-4, the J gene TRBJ2-7; 8 nucleotides align to TRBD2. V shed 4 bases and J 5 bases; nucleotides not matched to a gene: 17. The germline V gene has CDR1 SGHNT and CDR2 YYREEE (reference sequence). The CDR3 totals 17 residues.

J is TRBJ2-7 and V is TRBV11-2; TRBD2 aligns across 9 bases. The trim removed 0 bases at V and 5 bases at J, leaving 2 bases unmatched. Germline V lookup: CDR1 SGHAT, CDR2 FQNNGV. CDR3 length equals 14 residues. The DNA of the CDR3 is TGTGCCAGCAGCTTAGAGGCTAGCGGGAACGAGCAGTACTTC. Protein: CASSLEASGNEQYF.

This clone appeared a single time. The chain combines TRBV7-8 with TRBJ2-7, with D perhaps matching TRBD1 (6 bases). Trimming removed 1 base at V and 4 bases at J, with 11 bases between. Germline values: CDR1 SGHVS, CDR2 FQNEAQ. The CDR3 is 14 residues long. The CDR3 coding sequence is TGTGCCAGCAGCTTAGACAGGGTAGGGTACGAGCAGTACTTC. Translated, it gives CASSLDRVGYEQYF.